Following are 11 T cell receptor beta chains from one sample sequenced in a study of STAT5B mutations in CD4+ large granular lymphocyte leukemia. Clones were sequenced by immunoSEQ multiplex PCR, and TCRdb holds only the in-frame ones, with some missing. The table includes about 33,000 clones, roughly 76% detected once. The material sequenced was CD4+ T cells from blood buffy coats. The receptors were sampled from a human donor in good health.

The CDR3 DNA reads as TGTGCCAGCAGCGGCGACAGTCTTAATGAAAAACTGTTTTTT. This encodes CASSGDSLNEKLFF. The chain employs TRBV7-9 and TRBJ1-4; TRBD1 is a possible D gene (5 bases). The CDR3 contains 14 residues. Germline CDR1 reads SEHNR; CDR2 reads FQNEAQ (reference sequence). V lost 5 bases and J 4 bases, leaving 11 bases between the germline ends.

The rearrangement uses TRBV6-1 and TRBJ2-2, with D perhaps TRBD2 (5 bases). Trimming took off 2 bases at V and 3 bases at J, with 7 bases between the two ends. Germline V gives CDR1 MNHNS, CDR2 SASEGT. This CDR3 is built from 14 residues. CDR3 sequence reads: CASSESGYTGELFF. The DNA of the CDR3 is TGTGCCAGCAGTGAATCGGGGTACACCGGGGAGCTGTTTTTT.

V and J are TRBV28 and TRBJ2-5; D remains unclear. Trimming removed 6 bases from V and 5 bases from J, with 10 bases in between. There are 12 residues in the CDR3. Germline V gives CDR1 MDHEN, CDR2 SYDVKM. CDR3: CASRPREETQYF. CDR3 bases: TGTGCCAGCAGACCGCGAGAGGAGACCCAGTACTTC.

The rearrangement uses TRBV18 and TRBJ2-7, with 8 bases matching TRBD1. The J segment lost 3 bases and the V segment lost 1 base, leaving 8 bases of the junction unmatched. Germline V gene data show CDR1 as KGHSH and CDR2 as LQKENI. The CDR3 is made up of 16 amino acids. In nucleotides, the CDR3 is TGTGCCAGCTCACCACGGTCGGGACAGGCCTACTACGAGCAGTACTTC. Its translation is CASSPRSGQAYYEQYF.

This chain uses TRBV19 with TRBJ2-3; TRBD1 aligns across 9 bases. This CDR3 spans 18 amino acids. J lost 8 bases, V lost 5 bases, and 20 bases had no gene match. Germline CDR1 is LNHDA and CDR2 is SQIVND (reference sequence). CDR3 coding DNA: TGTGCCAGTAGTCGGCACAGGGGGCGCATTTCGGTGTCTGCTACGCAGTATTTT. Amino acid sequence: CASSRHRGRISVSATQYF.

This clone was seen only a few times. The CDR3 reads CASSTTTDTQYF. The CDR3 nucleotides read TGTGCCAGTAGTACAACCACAGATACGCAGTATTTT. This chain connects TRBV19 to TRBJ2-3; D is unclear. V was cut by 4 bases and J by 2 bases, with 4 bases left in between. Germline V gene data show CDR1 as LNHDA and CDR2 as SQIVND (reference sequence). CDR3 size: 12 residues. Using reference TRBV19 and TRBJ2-3 for the parts outside the CDR3, the full variable domain is DGGITQSPKYLFRKEGQNVTLSCEQNLNHDAMYWYRQDPGQGLRLIYYSQIVNDFQKGDIAEGYSVSREKKESFPLTVTSAQKNPTAFYLCASSTTTDTQYFGPGTRLTVL.

The chain has TRBV9 and TRBJ1-2; a weak D match, TRBD1 (6 bases). The CDR3 length is 14 residues. V was cut by 4 bases and J by 0 bases, with 10 bases left in between. CDR1 and CDR2 from the germline V gene are SGDLS and YYNGEE. The CDR3 reads CASSPKGANYGYTF. The CDR3 DNA reads TGTGCCAGCAGCCCAAAGGGGGCTAACTATGGCTACACCTTC.

The chain has TRBV28 and TRBJ1-4; D remains ambiguous. Trimming pared 4 bases from V and 5 bases from J, leaving 11 bases between. This CDR3 has 14 residues. Per germline, CDR1 MDHEN and CDR2 SYDVKM. Written as DNA, the CDR3 is TGTGCCAGCAGTTCCTTCACAGAGAATGAAAAACTGTTTTTT. It translates to CASSSFTENEKLFF.

The J gene is TRBJ1-1, the V gene TRBV5-1; 8 bases match TRBD1. Germline V gene data show CDR1 as SGHRS and CDR2 as YFSETQ. V lost 0 bases, J lost 3 bases, and 1 base stayed unmatched. This CDR3 region has 14 residues. This CDR3 is CASSLADRDTEAFF. The CDR3 coding sequence is TGCGCCAGCAGCTTGGCGGACAGGGACACTGAAGCTTTCTTT.

The chain links TRBV2 to TRBJ2-4; TRBD1 or TRBD2 may be the D gene (5 bases each). Trimming took 8 bases from V and 3 from J, leaving 8 bases between them. Per the germline V gene, CDR1 is SNHLY and CDR2 is FYNNEI. The CDR3 consists of 12 residues. CDR3 nucleotide sequence: TGTGCCAGCGTGAGGGGCAAAAACATTCAGTACTTC. Translated, it gives CASVRGKNIQYF.

The chain recombines TRBV7-6 with TRBJ2-7; a possible D gene is TRBD1 (5 bases). The CDR3 consists of 14 residues. The V end was cut by 5 bases, the J end by 2 bases, with 13 bases between. The germline gives CDR1 SGHVS, CDR2 FNYEAQ. DNA of the CDR3: TGTGCCAGCAGCCAGGGCCTAGGTCCCTACGAGCAGTACTTC. Its translation is CASSQGLGPYEQYF.